This entry lists 27 T cell receptor beta chains sequenced from one sample in a study of blood T cell repertoires in COVID-19. Sequencing was performed with immunoSEQ multiplex PCR; in TCRdb, only in-frame clones are kept and a portion is missing. In the table there are roughly 290,000 clones, about 85% of which are singletons. Material: peripheral blood. These receptors all come from a human donor with COVID-19, enrolled during active disease. The donor label of this sample is uncertain.

The chain is built from TRBV29-1 and TRBJ1-2; D is uncertain. V was clipped by 2 bases and J by 0 bases, with 10 bases between them. Germline V gene lookup returns CDR1 SQVTM and CDR2 ANQGSEA. CDR3 size: 14 residues. CDR3 bases: TGCAGCGTTGAAAGTGGCAGGTCTAACTATGGCTACACCTTC. This translates into CSVESGRSNYGYTF.

The chain uses TRBV9 and TRBJ2-1; 13 bases match TRBD2. Germline assignment: CDR1 SGDLS and CDR2 YYNGEE. The J segment lost 8 bases and the V segment lost 2 bases, leaving 4 bases of the junction unmatched. The CDR3 length is 15 residues. Written as DNA, the CDR3 is TGTGCCAGCAGCGTTGGACTAGCGGGAGTTCATGAGCAGTTCTTC. Translation: CASSVGLAGVHEQFF.

The chain recombines TRBV19 with TRBJ1-4, with TRBD1 identical over 9 bases. Unmatched junction bases numbered 7, after V lost 9 bases and J lost 8 bases. Germline CDR1 LNHDA, CDR2 SQIVND (reference sequence). The CDR3 extends over 13 amino acids. The CDR3 region has the DNA TGTGCCAGCAACAGGGGGCGCGGAGAAAAACTGTTTTTT. It translates to CASNRGRGEKLFF.

This rearrangement joins TRBV27 to TRBJ2-7; TRBD2 agrees at 10 bases. Losses at the gene ends were 3 bases for V and 3 bases for J; bases not matched to a gene: 5. CDR3 length equals 15 residues. Germline loops: CDR1 MNHEY, CDR2 SMNVEV (reference sequence). The CDR3 sequence is CASSFRTSGLYEQYF. In DNA form, the CDR3 reads TGTGCCAGCAGTTTCAGGACTAGCGGACTCTACGAGCAGTACTTC.

The V call is TRBV5-1, the J call TRBJ2-1; perhaps TRBD1 as D (5 bases). Deletions cut 4 bases from V and 4 bases from J, with 12 bases between. Germline V gene sequence: CDR1 SGHRS, CDR2 YFSETQ. The CDR3 contains 14 residues. CDR3 sequence reads: CASSLQGFYNEQFF. The CDR3 nucleotides are TGCGCCAGCAGCCTCCAGGGCTTTTACAATGAGCAGTTCTTC.

This chain uses TRBV5-6 with TRBJ1-2; TRBD1 aligns across 7 bases. This CDR3 is built from 14 residues. Germline CDR1 reads SGHDT; CDR2 reads YYEEEE. V was pared by 3 bases and J by 5 bases, with 7 bases of the junction left unmatched. The CDR3 loop reads CASSYRDSSYGYTF. The CDR3 nucleotides read TGTGCCAGCAGCTACCGGGACAGCTCATATGGCTACACCTTC.

This clone was observed a handful of times. The V and J genes are TRBV25-1 and TRBJ2-7; TRBD1 aligns across 10 bases. The CDR3 extends over 14 amino acids. The germline CDR1 and CDR2 sequences are MGHDK and SYGVNS. J was trimmed by 6 bases and V by 2 bases; bases with no gene match: 4. The CDR3 nucleotides read TGTGCCAGCAGTGAAGGGGGGACAGGGGTCGAGCAGTACTTC. Translated, it gives CASSEGGTGVEQYF.

The rearrangement uses TRBV5-1 and TRBJ1-2; 12 bases map to TRBD1. CDR1 and CDR2 (germline): SGHRS, YFSETQ. The CDR3 runs 16 residues. J was trimmed by 8 bases and V by 2 bases; bases with no gene match: 10. The CDR3 reads CASSLEPGQGAPGYTF. CDR3 nucleotides: TGCGCCAGCAGCTTAGAACCGGGACAGGGGGCTCCCGGCTACACCTTC. Using reference TRBV5-1 and TRBJ1-2 for the parts outside the CDR3, the full variable domain is KAGVTQTPRYLIKTRGQQVTLSCSPISGHRSVSWYQQTPGQGLQFLFEYFSETQRNKGNFPGRFSGRQFSNSRSEMNVSTLELGDSALYLCASSLEPGQGAPGYTFGSGTRLTVV.

This sequence joins TRBV5-5 and TRBJ2-7; D possibly corresponds to TRBD1 (5 bases). CDR3 length: 14 residues. The V end was cut by 0 bases, the J end by 3 bases, with 10 bases between. Germline V gene sequence: CDR1 SGHKS, CDR2 YYEKEE (reference sequence). CDR3 DNA: TGTGCCAGCAGCTTGGGACAGAACGGCTACGAGCAGTACTTC. It yields the protein CASSLGQNGYEQYF.

This chain joins TRBV4-3 and TRBJ1-4, with 8 bases lining up with TRBD1. With V trimmed by 2 bases and J by 4 bases, 3 bases remained unmatched. Germline V gene data show CDR1 as LGHNA and CDR2 as YSLEER. The CDR3 spans 15 residues. The CDR3 DNA reads as TGCGCCAGCAGCCAACAGGGGGCGGGTAATGAAAAACTGTTTTTT. This sequence encodes CASSQQGAGNEKLFF.

This chain links TRBV30 with TRBJ1-4; D is ambiguous. Germline V gene lookup returns CDR1 GTSNPN and CDR2 SVGIG (reference sequence). This CDR3 spans 12 amino acids. Trimming removed 0 bases from V and 7 bases from J, with 6 bases in between. DNA for the CDR3: TGTGCCTGGAGTGTACCCAGTGAAAAACTGTTTTTT. Translating gives CAWSVPSEKLFF.

The rearrangement uses TRBV3-1 (or the pseudogene TRBV3-2) and TRBJ2-3; D is ambiguous. The CDR3 totals 15 residues. Trimming took 1 base from V and 2 from J, leaving 10 bases between them. Germline V lookup: CDR1 LGHDT, CDR2 YNNKEL (reference sequence). The CDR3 sequence: CASSQVGRNTDTQYF. In DNA, the CDR3 is TGTGCCAGCAGCCAAGTTGGCAGAAACACAGATACGCAGTATTTT.

This chain links TRBV7-2 with TRBJ1-2, with D possibly being TRBD1 (6 bases). V gave up 1 base and J gave up 7 bases, with 13 bases separating them. Germline V gives CDR1 SGHTA, CDR2 FQGNSA. The CDR3 loop spans 14 amino acids. CDR3 region: CASSLGLTGTGYTF. The CDR3 coding sequence is TGTGCCAGCAGCTTAGGGCTTACAGGGACTGGCTACACCTTC.

This chain joins TRBV10-3 and TRBJ2-2; no clear D gene. Between the trimmed V and J ends, which lost 8 bases and 0 bases, there was a span of 13 bases. CDR3 length equals 15 residues. From germline, CDR1 is ENHRY and CDR2 SYGVKD. The CDR3 DNA reads TGTGCCATCGAGAGGCAGAGAGCGAACACCGGGGAGCTGTTTTTT. Protein: CAIERQRANTGELFF.

The chain carries TRBV29-1 and TRBJ1-3; D ambiguous. Germline lookup yields CDR1 SQVTM and CDR2 ANQGSEA. This CDR3 contains 13 residues. Trimming shortened V by 6 bases and J by 2 bases, and 11 bases separated the two germline ends. The CDR3 DNA reads as TGCAGCGTGGAATCGGGGACTGGAAACACCATATATTTT. This sequence encodes CSVESGTGNTIYF.

The gene calls are TRBV6-5 and TRBJ2-7, with D tentatively TRBD1 (5 bases). Trimming pared 0 bases from V and 3 bases from J, leaving 12 bases between. The length of the CDR3 is 15 residues. CDR1 and CDR2 from the germline V gene are MNHEY and SVGAGI. The CDR3 nucleotides read TGTGCCAGCAGTTACTCGTTCGCAGGGATCTACGAGCAGTACTTC. It encodes CASSYSFAGIYEQYF.

J is TRBJ2-7 and V is TRBV7-2, with 9 bases matching TRBD2. This CDR3 comprises 15 residues. The V segment lost 0 bases and the J segment 5 bases; nucleotides outside the gene matches: 5. Germline V CDR1 and CDR2: SGHTA, FQGNSA. DNA of the CDR3: TGTGCCAGCAGCTTAGCCGCGGGAGGGATAAACGAGCAGTACTTC. It translates to CASSLAAGGINEQYF. Using reference TRBV7-2 and TRBJ2-7 for the parts outside the CDR3, the full variable domain is GAGVSQSPSNKVTEKGKDVELRCDPISGHTALYWYRQSLGQGLEFLIYFQGNSAPDKSGLPSDRFSAERTGGSVSTLTIQRTQQEDSAVYLCASSLAAGGINEQYFGPGTRLTVT.

This clone was counted once. The chain uses TRBV9 and TRBJ1-2, with TRBD1 identical over 7 bases. CDR3 length: 14 amino acids. J was trimmed by 2 bases and V by 4 bases; bases with no gene match: 5. Germline-derived CDR1 and CDR2 are SGDLS and YYNGEE. CDR3 region: CASSPRTGNYGYTF. The CDR3 DNA reads TGTGCCAGCAGCCCCCGGACAGGCAACTATGGCTACACCTTC.

The rearrangement links TRBV6-2 or TRBV6-3 to TRBJ1-5, with a tentative D call TRBD1 (6 bases). Germline CDR1 and CDR2: MNHEY and SVGEGT. Deletions cut 5 bases from V and 4 bases from J, with 12 bases between. The CDR3 is 14 residues long. The CDR3 sequence is CASSRGQLNQPQHF. CDR3 DNA: TGTGCCAGCAGTCGAGGACAGCTTAATCAGCCCCAGCATTTT.

This clone is a singleton in its sample. The chain is built from TRBV30 and TRBJ2-7, with TRBD2 matching over 7 bases. CDR1 is GTSNPN and CDR2 is SVGIG in the germline V gene (reference sequence). This CDR3 region has 15 residues. The J segment lost 3 bases and the V segment lost 0 bases, leaving 8 bases of the junction unmatched. The chain's CDR3 is CAWSVPRESGYEQYF. Here the CDR3 DNA reads TGTGCCTGGAGTGTACCGCGGGAGAGCGGCTACGAGCAGTACTTC.

This chain uses TRBV28 with TRBJ1-2; D call uncertain. This CDR3 has 13 residues. Trimming removed 3 bases at V and 6 bases at J, with 11 bases between. Germline V gene lookup returns CDR1 MDHEN and CDR2 SYDVKM. This CDR3 reads CASSFPPGNGYTF. The DNA for the CDR3 is TGTGCCAGCAGTTTCCCCCCGGGGAATGGCTACACCTTC.

The CDR3 loop reads CASSSSMGGTLYGYTF. The CDR3, as DNA: TGTGCCAGCAGCTCCTCAATGGGAGGGACTCTCTATGGCTACACCTTC. V and J are TRBV11-1 and TRBJ1-2, with D possibly matching TRBD1 (5 bases). The CDR3 totals 16 residues. Germline CDR1 reads SGHAT; CDR2 reads FQDESV (reference sequence). V was trimmed by 4 bases and J by 4 bases, leaving 19 bases between them. The complete variable domain, with remaining parts taken from reference TRBV11-1 and TRBJ1-2, reads EAEVAQSPRYKITEKSQAVAFWCDPISGHATLYWYRQILGQGPELLVQFQDESVVDDSQLPKDRFSAERLKGVDSTLKIQPAELGDSAMYLCASSSSMGGTLYGYTFGSGTRLTVV.

Notes on this clone: At one boundary the junction diverges from the germline segment, which might be a read error. The chain joins TRBV7-7 to TRBJ2-5; 10 positions agree with TRBD1. The CDR3 is made up of 15 amino acids. The germline CDR1 and CDR2 sequences are SSHAT and FNYEAQ (reference sequence). The DNA of the CDR3 is TGTGCTAGCAGTAGACAGGGGGCGGATGGGGAGACCCAGTACTTC. It translates to CASSRQGADGETQYF.

V usage is TRBV19 and J usage is TRBJ2-2; 10 nucleotides match TRBD1. With V trimmed by 5 bases and J by 4 bases, 13 bases remained unmatched. In germline, CDR1 is LNHDA, CDR2 SQIVND (reference sequence). The CDR3 has 18 residues. CDR3 in amino acids: CASSPLDPGQGFTGELFF. The CDR3 DNA reads as TGTGCCAGTAGTCCTCTTGATCCGGGACAGGGGTTCACCGGGGAGCTGTTTTTT.

The chain recombines TRBV11-1 with TRBJ1-4, with D perhaps TRBD1 (6 bases). The CDR3 has 14 amino acids. The V gene lost 5 bases and the J gene lost 11 bases, with 18 bases spanning the gap. CDR1 and CDR2 from the germline V gene are SGHAT and FQDESV (reference sequence). CDR3 DNA sequence: TGTGCCAGCAGCCCGGAACTACAGGGCAGGAAACTGTTTTTT. Amino acid sequence: CASSPELQGRKLFF.

The chain links TRBV29-1 to TRBJ2-7; the D gene is possibly TRBD2 (6 bases). The CDR3 runs to 10 residues. V lost 4 bases and J 6 bases, leaving 7 bases between the germline ends. The germline CDR1 and CDR2 sequences are SQVTM and ANQGSEA. Here the CDR3 reads CSVGTIEQYF. Here the CDR3 DNA reads TGCAGCGTTGGGACTATCGAGCAGTACTTC.

J is TRBJ2-5 and V is TRBV6-5; 8 bases fit TRBD1. Germline V gene lookup returns CDR1 MNHEY and CDR2 SVGAGI. Trimming cost V 7 bases and J 4 bases; bases outside gene matches: 11. The CDR3 is 15 amino acids. As DNA, the CDR3 is TGTGCCAGCACCAAAACGACAGGGGCCCCAGAGACCCAGTACTTC. Translated: CASTKTTGAPETQYF.